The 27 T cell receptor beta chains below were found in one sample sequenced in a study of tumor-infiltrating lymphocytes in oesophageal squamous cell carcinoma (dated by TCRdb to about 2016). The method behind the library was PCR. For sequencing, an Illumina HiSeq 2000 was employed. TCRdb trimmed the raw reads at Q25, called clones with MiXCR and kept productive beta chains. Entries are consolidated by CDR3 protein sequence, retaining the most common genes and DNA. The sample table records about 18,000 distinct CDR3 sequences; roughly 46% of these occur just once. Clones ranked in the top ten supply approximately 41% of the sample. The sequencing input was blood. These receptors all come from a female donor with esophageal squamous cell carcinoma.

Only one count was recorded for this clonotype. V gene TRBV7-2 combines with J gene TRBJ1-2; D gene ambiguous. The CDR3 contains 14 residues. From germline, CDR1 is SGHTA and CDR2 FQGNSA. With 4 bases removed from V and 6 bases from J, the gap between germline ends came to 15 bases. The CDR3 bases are TGTGCCAGCAGCTCATATGACACCCAGGATGGCTACACCTTC. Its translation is CASSSYDTQDGYTF.

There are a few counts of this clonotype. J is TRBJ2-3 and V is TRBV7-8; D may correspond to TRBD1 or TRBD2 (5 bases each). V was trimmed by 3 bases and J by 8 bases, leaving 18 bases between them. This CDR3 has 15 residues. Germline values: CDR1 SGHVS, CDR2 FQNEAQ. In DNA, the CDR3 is TGTGCCAGCAGCTTGGGGGAAGGGATCGGGTTTACGCAGTATTTT. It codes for CASSLGEGIGFTQYF.

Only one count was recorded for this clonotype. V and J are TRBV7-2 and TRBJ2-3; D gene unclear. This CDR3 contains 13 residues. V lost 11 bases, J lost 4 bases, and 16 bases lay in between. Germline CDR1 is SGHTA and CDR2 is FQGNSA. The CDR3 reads CASLGGRADTQYF. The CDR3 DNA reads TGTGCCTCATTGGGCGGTCGCGCAGATACGCAGTATTTT.

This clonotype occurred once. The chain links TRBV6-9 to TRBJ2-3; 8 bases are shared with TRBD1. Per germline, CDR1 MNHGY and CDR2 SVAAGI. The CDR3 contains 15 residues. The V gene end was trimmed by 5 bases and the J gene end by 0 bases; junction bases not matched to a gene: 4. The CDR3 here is CASSRQGRSTDTQYF. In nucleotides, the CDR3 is TGTGCCAGCAGTAGACAGGGGCGAAGCACAGATACGCAGTATTTT.

CDR3 in amino acids: CASISTGTSGSFFGNEQFF. The CDR3 nucleotides read TGTGCCAGCATCTCAACCGGGACTAGCGGGAGTTTTTTCGGCAATGAGCAGTTCTTC. This chain joins TRBV7-9 and TRBJ2-6; 14 bases align to TRBD2. With the DNA end fitting TRBJ2-1 better, the J assignment may be wrong. This CDR3 comprises 19 residues. Germline assignment: CDR1 SEHNR and CDR2 FQNEAQ (reference sequence).

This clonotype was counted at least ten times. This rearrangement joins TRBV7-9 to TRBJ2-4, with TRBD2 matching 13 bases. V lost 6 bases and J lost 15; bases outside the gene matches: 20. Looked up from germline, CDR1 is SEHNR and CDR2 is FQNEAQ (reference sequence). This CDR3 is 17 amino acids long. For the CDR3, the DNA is TGTGCCAGCAGACCTACTAGCGGGGGGGCGAACACCGGGGAGCTGTACTTC. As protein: CASRPTSGGANTGELYF.

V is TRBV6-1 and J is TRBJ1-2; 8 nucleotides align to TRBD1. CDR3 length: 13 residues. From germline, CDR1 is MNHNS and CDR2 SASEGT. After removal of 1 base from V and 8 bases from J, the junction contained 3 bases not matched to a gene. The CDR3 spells CASSEGQGWGYTF. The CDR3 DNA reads TGTGCCAGCAGTGAAGGACAGGGGTGGGGCTACACCTTC.

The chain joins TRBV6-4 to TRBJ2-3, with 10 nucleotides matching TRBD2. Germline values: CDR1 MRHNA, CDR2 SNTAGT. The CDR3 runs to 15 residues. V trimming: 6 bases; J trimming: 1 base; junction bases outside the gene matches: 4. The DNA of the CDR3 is TGTGCCAGCAGCCCGAGCGGGGGGGGCACAGATACGCAGTATTTT. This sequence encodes CASSPSGGGTDTQYF.

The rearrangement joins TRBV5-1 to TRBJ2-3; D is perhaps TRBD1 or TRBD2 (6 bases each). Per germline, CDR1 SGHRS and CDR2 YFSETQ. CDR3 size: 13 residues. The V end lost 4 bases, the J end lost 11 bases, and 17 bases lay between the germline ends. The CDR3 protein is CASSPAGHNEQYF. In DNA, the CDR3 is TGCGCCAGCAGCCCGGCGGGACACAATGAGCAGTATTTT.

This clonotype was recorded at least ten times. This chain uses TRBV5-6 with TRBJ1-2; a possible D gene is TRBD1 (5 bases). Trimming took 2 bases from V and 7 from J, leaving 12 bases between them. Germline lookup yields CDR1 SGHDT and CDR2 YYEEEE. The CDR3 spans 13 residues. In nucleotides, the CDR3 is TGTGCCAGCAGCTTCGCAGGGAGGAGTGGCTACACCTTC. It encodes CASSFAGRSGYTF.

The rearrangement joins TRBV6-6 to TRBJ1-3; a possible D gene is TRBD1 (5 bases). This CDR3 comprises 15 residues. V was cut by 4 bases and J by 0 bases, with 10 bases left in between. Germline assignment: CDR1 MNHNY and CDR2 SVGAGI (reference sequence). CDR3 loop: CASSSRQISGNTIYF. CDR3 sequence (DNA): TGTGCCAGCAGTTCCCGACAGATCTCTGGAAACACCATATATTTT.

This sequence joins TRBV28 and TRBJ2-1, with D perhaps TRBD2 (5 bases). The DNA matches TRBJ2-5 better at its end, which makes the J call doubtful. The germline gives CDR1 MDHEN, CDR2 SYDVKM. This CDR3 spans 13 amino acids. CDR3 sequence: CASSSGSQETQYF. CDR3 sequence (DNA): TGTGCCAGCAGTTCGGGATCCCAAGAGACCCAGTACTTC.

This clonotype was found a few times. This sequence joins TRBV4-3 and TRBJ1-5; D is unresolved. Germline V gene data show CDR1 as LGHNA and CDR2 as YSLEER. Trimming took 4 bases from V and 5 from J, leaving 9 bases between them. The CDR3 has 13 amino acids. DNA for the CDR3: TGCGCCAGCAGCCCCCAGCTGGATCAGCCCCAGCATTTT. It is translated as CASSPQLDQPQHF.

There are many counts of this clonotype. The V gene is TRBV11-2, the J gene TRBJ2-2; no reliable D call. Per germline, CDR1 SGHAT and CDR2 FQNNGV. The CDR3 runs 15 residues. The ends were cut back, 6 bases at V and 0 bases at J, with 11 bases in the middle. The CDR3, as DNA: TGTGCCAGCAGTCCGGCGGTTACGAACACCGGGGAGCTGTTTTTT. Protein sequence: CASSPAVTNTGELFF.

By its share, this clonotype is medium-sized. In DNA form, the CDR3 reads TGTGCCAGCAGCCCGCATGGGGGGGTGTCTAATGAAAAACTGTTTTTT. Translating gives CASSPHGGVSNEKLFF. The chain couples TRBV7-6 to TRBJ1-4; D may be TRBD1 (5 bases). Deletions cut 5 bases from V and 3 bases from J, with 16 bases between. The length of the CDR3 is 16 residues. CDR1 SGHVS and CDR2 FNYEAQ come from the germline V gene.

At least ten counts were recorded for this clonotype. The CDR3 bases are TGTGCCAGCAGCTACCTGGGCGGGAACTCCTACGAGCAGTTCTTC. Amino acids: CASSYLGGNSYEQFF. The chain uses TRBV7-9 and TRBJ2-1; D might be TRBD2 (6 bases). V lost 4 bases and J 10 bases, leaving 20 bases between the germline ends. This CDR3 is 15 amino acids long. CDR1 is SEHNR, CDR2 FQNEAQ, per germline (reference sequence).

CDR3 sequence: CASSLSSGRGSYEQYF. CDR3 DNA sequence: TGTGCCAGCAGCTTATCTAGCGGGAGAGGTAGCTACGAGCAGTACTTC. This sequence joins TRBV7-2 and TRBJ2-7; 10 bases match TRBD2. V shed 2 bases and J 3 bases; nucleotides not matched to a gene: 7. The CDR3 totals 16 residues. Germline-derived CDR1 and CDR2 are SGHTA and FQGNSA.

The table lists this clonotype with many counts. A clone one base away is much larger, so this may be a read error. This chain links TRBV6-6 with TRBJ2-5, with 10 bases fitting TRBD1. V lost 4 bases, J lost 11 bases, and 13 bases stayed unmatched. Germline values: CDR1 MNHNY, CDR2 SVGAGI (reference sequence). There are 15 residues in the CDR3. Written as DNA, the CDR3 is TGTGCCAGCAGTTTAGACAGGGGGCACTACAATGAGCAGTACTTC. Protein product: CASSLDRGHYNEQYF.

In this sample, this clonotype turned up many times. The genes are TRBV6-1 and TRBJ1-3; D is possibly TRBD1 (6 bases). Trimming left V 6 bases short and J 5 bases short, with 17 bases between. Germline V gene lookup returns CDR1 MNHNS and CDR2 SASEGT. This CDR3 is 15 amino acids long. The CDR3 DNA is TGTGCCAGCAGAATACAACAGGGAAATAGAAACACCATATATTTT. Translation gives CASRIQQGNRNTIYF.

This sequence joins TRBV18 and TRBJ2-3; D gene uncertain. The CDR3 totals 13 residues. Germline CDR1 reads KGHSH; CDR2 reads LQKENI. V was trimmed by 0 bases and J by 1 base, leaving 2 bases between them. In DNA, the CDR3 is TGTGCCAGCTCACCACCGGGCACAGATACGCAGTATTTT. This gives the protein CASSPPGTDTQYF.

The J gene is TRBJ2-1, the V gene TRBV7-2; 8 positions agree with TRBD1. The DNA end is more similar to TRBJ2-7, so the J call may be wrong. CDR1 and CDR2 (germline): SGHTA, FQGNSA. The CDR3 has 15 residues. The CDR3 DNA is TGTGCCAGCAGCTTAGGGGCAGGGGGCCACAATGAGCAGTACTTC. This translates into CASSLGAGGHNEQYF.

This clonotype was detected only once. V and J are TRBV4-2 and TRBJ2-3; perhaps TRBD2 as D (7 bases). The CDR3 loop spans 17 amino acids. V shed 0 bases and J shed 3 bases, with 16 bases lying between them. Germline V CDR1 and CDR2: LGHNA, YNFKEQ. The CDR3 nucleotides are TGTGCCAGCAGCCAAGATCTGGGGGGCGGGAGAACAGATACGCAGTATTTT. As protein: CASSQDLGGGRTDTQYF.

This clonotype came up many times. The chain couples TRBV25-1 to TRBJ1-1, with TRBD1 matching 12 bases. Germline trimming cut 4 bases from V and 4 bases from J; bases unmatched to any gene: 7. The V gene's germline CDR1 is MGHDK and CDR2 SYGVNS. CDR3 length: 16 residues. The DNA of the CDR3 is TGTGCCAGCAGTGTATGGGGGACAGGGGGCTCCACTGAAGCTTTCTTT. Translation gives CASSVWGTGGSTEAFF.

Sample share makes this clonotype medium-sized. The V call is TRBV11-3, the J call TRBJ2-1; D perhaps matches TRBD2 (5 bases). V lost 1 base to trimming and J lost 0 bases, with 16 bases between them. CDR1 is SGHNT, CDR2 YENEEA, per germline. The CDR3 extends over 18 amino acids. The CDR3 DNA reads TGTGCCAGCAGCTTAGGGGTTGGTGTGGGGAGCTCCTACAATGAGCAGTTCTTC. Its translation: CASSLGVGVGSSYNEQFF.

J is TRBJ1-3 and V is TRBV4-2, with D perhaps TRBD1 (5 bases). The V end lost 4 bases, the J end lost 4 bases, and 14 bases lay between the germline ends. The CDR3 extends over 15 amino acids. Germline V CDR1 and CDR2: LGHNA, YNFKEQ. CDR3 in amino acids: CASSPRGREGNTIYF. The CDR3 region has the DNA TGTGCCAGCAGCCCCCGGGGCAGGGAAGGAAACACCATATATTTT.

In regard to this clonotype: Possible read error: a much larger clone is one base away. As DNA, the CDR3 is TGTGCCAGCAGCGTGGACAGATACGAGCAGTTCTTC. It is translated as CASSVDRYEQFF. The chain recombines TRBV7-2 with TRBJ2-1; maybe TRBD1 (6 bases). The CDR3 covers 12 residues. V dropped 5 bases and J dropped 10 bases, with 12 bases sitting between them. The germline V gene has CDR1 SGHTA and CDR2 FQGNSA.

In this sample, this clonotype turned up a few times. In DNA form, the CDR3 reads TGTGCCACCAGCATGAACGTTGGCACTGAAGCTTTCTTT. This sequence encodes CATSMNVGTEAFF. The J gene is TRBJ1-1, the V gene TRBV15; D remains unclear. V lost 4 bases and J lost 4, with 10 bases in between. The germline CDR1 and CDR2 sequences are LNHNV and YYDKDF (reference sequence). This CDR3 has 13 amino acids.